The rows below give T cell receptor beta chains drawn from one sample of a study of blood T cell repertoires in COVID-19. Libraries were prepared by immunoSEQ multiplex PCR; TCRdb keeps only in-frame clonotypes and omits some of them. The top ten hold roughly 4.5% of the sample, which has approximately 300,000 clones, 85% to 90% seen once. Sequenced input: PBMCs or T cells enriched from blood (not recorded which). These receptors were collected from a man aged 30 to 45 who had recovered from COVID-19. Each CDR3 is given with its conserved first and last residue. The D gene is left open where the match is weak. Clone size is not always given. Where it is, it says once, few, many or a class for expanded clones.

d_gene	j_gene	abundance	v_gene	CDR3nt	CDR3aa
TRBD1	TRBJ2-2	few	TRBV6-1	TGTGCCAGCAGTGACCCGACAGGGAAAGGTGCCGGGGAGCTGTTTTTT	CASSDPTGKGAGELFF
-	TRBJ2-2	-	TRBV10-1	TGCGCCAGCAGCGACGCACTCCTAGGGGACACCGGGGAGCTGTTTTTT	CASSDALLGDTGELFF
TRBD1	TRBJ1-5	-	TRBV11-2	TGTGCCAGCAGCCCCCAGGAGACAGGGCGGATCAATCAGCCCCAGCATTTT	CASSPQETGRINQPQHF
-	TRBJ1-3	-	TRBV7-2	TGTGCCAGCAGCCCTCGGGGGGCTGAGTCGGGAAACACCATATATTTT	CASSPRGAESGNTIYF
TRBD2	TRBJ2-2	few	TRBV10-3	TGTGCCATCCGGACTAGCGGGAGCGGCACCGGGGAGCTGTTTTTT	CAIRTSGSGTGELFF
TRBD2	TRBJ2-1	many	TRBV7-9	TGTGCCAGCAGCTTCCTAACGACCGGGACTAGCGGGAGGGGTGAGGAGTTCTTC	CASSFLTTGTSGRGEEFF
-	TRBJ2-1	-	TRBV19	TGTGCCAGTACCGATGGGTCTAGCTCCTACAATGAGCAGTTCTTC	CASTDGSSSYNEQFF
-	TRBJ2-4	once	TRBV16	TGTGCCAGCAGCCAACCAGGGGTTGACATTCAGTACTTC	CASSQPGVDIQYF
-	TRBJ2-7	-	TRBV19	TGTGCCAGTAGTATTGAACAGGGCTCCTACGAGCAGTACTTC	CASSIEQGSYEQYF
-	TRBJ1-3	-	TRBV7-9	TGTGCCAGCAGCTCTTGGAGGACAGCCTCTGGAAACACCATATATTTT	CASSSWRTASGNTIYF